The 16 T cell receptor beta chains given below trace back to one sample, sequenced in a study of tumor-infiltrating lymphocytes in primary liver carcinoma. The source material, about 17-31 mg of unsorted bulk tissue, was used to co-extract RNA and DNA. TCR beta cDNA was prepared out of roughly 0.45 ug total RNA by means of a constant-region primer. The TCR beta library was amplified through three nested multiplex PCR rounds in a modified ARM-PCR procedure. Each of the first two PCR rounds ran 9 to 11 cycles with TRBV1-TRBV30 forward and C-beta reverse primers. One entry per CDR3 protein results from TCRdb running MiXCR on the multiplex PCR reads. This table holds fewer than 75,000 distinct CDR3 sequences, about 71% found once. The specimen sequenced was liver tumor tissue from sampling region 4. Documented subset: tumor region T4, right-lateral pole. The origin of the receptors is a middle-aged man with primary liver carcinoma and hepatitis B virus infection.

On this clonotype: One end of the junction varies from germline; a read error may be responsible. This chain links TRBV11-2 with TRBJ2-5; D gene ambiguous. This CDR3 is 13 amino acids long. Germline V gene data show CDR1 as SGHAT and CDR2 as FQNNGV. The CDR3 bases are TGTGACATCAGCTTAGTTCTGGAAGAGACCCAATACTTC. It is translated as CDISLVLEETQYF.

This clonotype has at least ten counts. The gene calls are TRBV7-9 and TRBJ2-7; tentatively, D is TRBD1 (5 bases). CDR1 is SEHNR and CDR2 is FQNEAQ in the germline V gene (reference sequence). V shed 2 bases and J shed 12 bases, with 20 bases lying between them. The CDR3 sequence is 14 residues long. The CDR3 sequence: CASSLPQGVNVLYF. The CDR3 bases are TGTGCCAGCAGCTTACCGCAGGGTGTTAATGTATTGTACTTC.

This clonotype was counted a few times. Mismatch with germline at one junction end may stem from a read error. The chain combines TRBV4-3 with TRBJ1-3; perhaps TRBD1 as D (5 bases). CDR3 length equals 14 residues. Germline lookup yields CDR1 LGHNA and CDR2 YSLEER. CDR3 coding DNA: TGTGCCAGCAGCCAAGAGGGGTATAGAAACACCATATATTTT. Translating gives CASSQEGYRNTIYF.

The gene calls are TRBV29-1 and TRBJ1-1; 9 nucleotides agree with TRBD1. The CDR3 covers 13 residues. Germline CDR1 is SQVTM and CDR2 is ANQGSEA. The ends lost 3 bases at V and 10 bases at J; junction bases unmatched: 9. In DNA, the CDR3 is TGCAGCGTTGACCGGACAGGGGTCTCTGGAGCTTTCTTT. The encoded protein is CSVDRTGVSGAFF.

A note on this clonotype: The junction differs from germline at one of its ends, possibly a read error. The rearrangement uses TRBV5-6 and TRBJ2-2, with 10 nucleotides matching TRBD2. This CDR3 has 18 residues. CDR1 is SGHDT, CDR2 YYEEEE, per germline. Here the CDR3 DNA reads TGTGCCAGCAGCAAGGGGGGTCAACTAGCGGGGTTGACCGGGGAGCTACTTTTT. It translates to CASSKGGQLAGLTGELLF.

The chain carries TRBV29-1 and TRBJ2-7; D not resolved. CDR1 and CDR2 from the germline V gene are SQVTM and ANQGSEA. V lost 4 bases and J 3 bases, leaving 10 bases between the germline ends. CDR3 length: 12 amino acids. CDR3 coding DNA: TGCAGCGTTGGCAGGCACGTCTACGAGCAGTACTTC. Its protein product is CSVGRHVYEQYF.

Details on this clonotype: A read error may produce the germline difference seen at one junction end. The rearrangement links TRBV11-2 to TRBJ2-2; TRBD1 aligns across 7 bases. This CDR3 is built from 16 residues. CDR1 is SGHAT, CDR2 FQNNGV, per germline. The CDR3 DNA reads as TGTGTCAGCAGCTTAGCATTAGGGGGCGAACACCGGGGAGCTGTTTTT. Translated: CVSSLALGGEHRGAVF.

Turning to this clonotype: Mismatch with germline at one junction end may stem from a read error. The rearrangement joins TRBV4-1 to TRBJ1-1; no clear D gene. Looked up from germline, CDR1 is MGHRA and CDR2 is YSYEKL. The CDR3 runs 14 residues. This chain's CDR3 is CASSQDPRAGEAFF. DNA of the CDR3: TGTGCCAGCAGCCAAGACCCGCGGGCGGGTGAAGCTTTCTTT.

This clonotype was recorded a few times. V and J are TRBV29-1 and TRBJ2-1; D perhaps matches TRBD1 (5 bases). This CDR3 has 12 residues. Germline CDR1 reads SQVTM; CDR2 reads ANQGSEA. The V end lost 8 bases, the J end lost 8 bases, and 16 bases lay between the germline ends. CDR3 residues: CSIRQIGYEQFF. The CDR3, as DNA: TGCAGCATTAGACAGATAGGGTATGAGCAGTTCTTC.

As concerns this clonotype: A single base separates this from a much larger clone, so it may be a read error. The chain carries TRBV4-1 and TRBJ1-1, with D uncertain. The ends were cut back, 0 bases at V and 2 bases at J, with 16 bases in the middle. Per the germline V gene, CDR1 is MGHRA and CDR2 is YSYEKL. The CDR3 length is 17 residues. The chain's CDR3 is CASSQDLDLRINTEAFF. CDR3 nucleotides: TGCGCCAGCAGCCAAGATTTGGACCTCAGGATTAACACTGAAGCTTTCTTT.

About this clonotype itself: A much larger clone is a single base away; this may be a read error. This rearrangement joins TRBV6-2 or TRBV6-3 to TRBJ2-1, with 9 bases fitting TRBD2. Germline loops: CDR1 MNHEY, CDR2 SVGEGT. The length of the CDR3 is 13 residues. The CDR3 region has the DNA TGTCCCAGCAAGGGAAGCGGGAGGACCGAGCAGTTCTTC. Translation: CPSKGSGRTEQFF.

A word on this clonotype: At one of its ends the junction is not consistent with the germline gene, which may arise from a read error. V is TRBV6-5 and J is TRBJ2-7, with 12 bases aligning to TRBD2. CDR3 length: 17 amino acids. Germline lookup yields CDR1 MNHEY and CDR2 SVGAGI. The CDR3 region has the DNA TGTGCCGGCAGTTACTCGACTAGCGGGAGCTTGGTTTACGAGCAGTATTTC. Translation: CAGSYSTSGSLVYEQYF.

This clonotype was detected only once. This likely comes from a read error, as the CDR3 has no conserved phenylalanine or tryptophan at its end. This chain connects TRBV6-2 or TRBV6-3 to TRBJ1-1, with a possible D match to TRBD1 (6 bases). This CDR3 has 14 amino acids. Germline lookup yields CDR1 MNHEY and CDR2 SVGEGT. DNA of the CDR3: TGTGCCAGTCGGCGAGGGGGGATGAACGCTGAAGCTTTCCTT. Its protein is CASRRGGMNAEAFL.

Concerning this clonotype itself: The junction does not match germline at one end; this may be a read error. The chain has TRBV4-3 and TRBJ1-6, with a weak D call TRBD1 (6 bases). Germline V lookup: CDR1 LGHNA, CDR2 YSLEER. The CDR3 loop spans 16 amino acids. CDR3 amino acids: CASSSWDKGRNSPLHF. The CDR3 region has the DNA TGCGCAAGCAGCTCCTGGGACAAGGGAAGGAATTCACCCCTCCACTTT.

A word on this clonotype: At one boundary the junction diverges from the germline segment, which might be a read error. The chain couples TRBV28 to TRBJ2-2; 8 nucleotides match TRBD2. The V gene's germline CDR1 is MDHEN and CDR2 SYDVKM. The CDR3 loop spans 14 amino acids. The CDR3 here is CASRVTSATGELLF. CDR3 sequence (DNA): TGTGCCAGCAGAGTGACTAGCGCGACCGGGGAGCTGCTTTTT.

To note about this clonotype: The junction shows a germline mismatch at one end, possibly a read error. V usage is TRBV10-1 and J usage is TRBJ1-1; D remains ambiguous. Looked up from germline, CDR1 is WNHNN and CDR2 is SYGVQD (reference sequence). The CDR3 loop spans 16 amino acids. CDR3: CSPAVRTLGTVTEALF. As DNA, the CDR3 is TGCTCACCAGCTGTGAGGACTTTAGGAACCGTCACTGAAGCTCTCTTT.